The present TCR beta chain was sequenced within a study of shared clonotypes between healthy human individuals. Study information: With ages of 18 to 49, the donors were a couple of women and three men.

As for this clone: Its target is not known.

Only in-frame clones appear in the TCRdb table, and some are missing; sequencing was by immunoSEQ multiplex PCR. Of approximately 2,200,000 clones listed, 93% are singletons. Notes on the study in general: Larger estimated richness was generally recorded for naive subsets relative to memory subsets. Clonotypes that were shared across several donors made up around 5% of naive CD4 clonotypes. It was only blood that was sampled, and tissue repertoires likely differ.

Positive CCR7 selection of CD45RO-negative cells yielded the naive CD8 cells, and terminally differentiated effector memory CD45RA+ cells were excluded. The sequencing input was naive CD8+ T cells from PBMCs. The clonotype originates from a man between 18 and 35 years old in good health. Some clones in this sample may be carry-over from other donors' samples.

DNA of the CDR3: TGTGCCAGCAGCCCATTCCTCCGGGACAGACCCTACGAGCAGTACTTC. Its translation is CASSPFLRDRPYEQYF. The J gene is TRBJ2-7, the V gene TRBV6-6; 7 bases map to TRBD1. The germline CDR1 and CDR2 sequences are MNHNY and SVGAGI (reference sequence). The CDR3 length is 16 residues. With V trimmed by 6 bases and J by 2 bases, 13 bases remained unmatched.